The rows below give T cell receptor beta chains drawn from one sample of a study of blood T cell repertoires in COVID-19. Libraries were prepared by immunoSEQ multiplex PCR; TCRdb keeps only in-frame clonotypes and omits some of them. Seen here are about 58,000 clones, 85% to 90% observed once, and the top ten hold approximately 5%. Sequenced sample: peripheral blood. The receptors stem from a man aged 35 to 55 with active COVID-19. The CDR3 runs from the conserved cysteine through the conserved F or W. The D gene is left open where the match is weak. Rows give clone size only sometimes, using once, few, many, or a class for an expanded clone.

d_call	clone_size	v_call	j_call	cdr3_aa	cdr3_nt
TRBD2	NA	TRBV13	TRBJ2-1	CASSPETSREQFF	TGTGCCAGCAGCCCAGAGACTAGCCGAGAGCAGTTCTTC
TRBD1	NA	TRBV19	TRBJ2-1	CASREDRYYNEQFF	TGTGCCAGTAGGGAGGACAGGTACTACAATGAGCAGTTCTTC
NA	NA	TRBV28	TRBJ2-5	CASSLGSALPSGETQYF	TGTGCCAGCAGTTTAGGTAGCGCACTCCCGAGCGGGGAGACCCAGTACTTC
TRBD1	NA	TRBV3-1/TRBV3-2	TRBJ2-5	CASSLRDRGETQYF	TGTGCCAGCAGCCTCCGGGACAGGGGAGAGACCCAGTACTTC
TRBD1	NA	TRBV7-9	TRBJ1-3	CASSLAWGDRTGNTIYF	TGTGCCAGCAGCTTAGCTTGGGGGGACAGGACCGGAAACACCATATATTTT
TRBD2	NA	TRBV9	TRBJ2-1	CASSVAVAGGARNEQFF	TGTGCCAGCAGCGTAGCCGTAGCGGGAGGGGCGAGGAATGAGCAGTTCTTC
TRBD1	NA	TRBV27	TRBJ2-3	CAIAKQGGDTQYF	TGTGCCATCGCCAAACAGGGGGGAGATACGCAGTATTTT
TRBD1	few	TRBV19	TRBJ2-7	CASRPDRALYEQYF	TGTGCCAGTAGGCCGGACAGGGCGCTCTACGAGCAGTACTTC
TRBD2	NA	TRBV5-4	TRBJ2-7	CASSRSPGLAGGHEYF	TGTGCCAGCAGCCGTTCACCGGGACTAGCGGGAGGGCATGAGTACTTC
NA	once	TRBV18	TRBJ2-1	CASSPRSVRDNEQFF	TGTGCCAGCTCGCCGCGTTCGGTCAGGGACAATGAGCAGTTCTTC
NA	NA	TRBV12-3/TRBV12-4	TRBJ1-1	CASSPNTGTEAFF	TGTGCCAGCAGCCCAAATACAGGCACTGAAGCTTTCTTT
NA	few	TRBV6-6	TRBJ1-2	CASSQSGDYGYGYTF	TGTGCCAGCAGCCAAAGCGGGGATTACGGCTATGGCTACACCTTC
NA	NA	TRBV7-9	TRBJ1-6	CASSWQGGPLHF	TGTGCCAGCAGCTGGCAGGGAGGACCCCTCCACTTT
TRBD1	NA	TRBV30	TRBJ1-1	CAWSETYPGQVNTEAFF	TGTGCCTGGAGTGAGACGTATCCGGGACAGGTGAACACTGAAGCTTTCTTT